The 30 T cell receptor beta chains below were found in one sample sequenced in a study of T-cell memory formation after mild COVID-19. TCRdb ran MiXCR on the 5' RACE reads and lists one entry per CDR3 protein. The table shows 110,000 to 150,000 distinct CDR3 sequences, with about 23% occurring only once. Source material: PBMCs or a T cell subset sorted from them (not recorded which). The source of these receptors is an adult woman who had mild COVID-19 (a few samples of this study predate the infection). Cell type and time point are not known.

This clonotype was counted between two and nine times. V gene TRBV20-1 combines with J gene TRBJ1-1; D is ambiguous. This CDR3 contains 11 residues. V gave up 5 bases and J gave up 5 bases, with 9 bases separating them. Germline V gives CDR1 DFQATT, CDR2 SNEGSKA (reference sequence). In nucleotides, the CDR3 is TGCAGTGCTTCGGATTGGACTGAAGCTTTCTTT. Translation gives CSASDWTEAFF.

The rearrangement links TRBV18 to TRBJ1-1; D gene unclear. Germline V CDR1 and CDR2: KGHSH, LQKENI. CDR3 length: 16 amino acids. Trimming left V 3 bases short and J 5 bases short, with 19 bases between. The CDR3 coding sequence is TGTGCCAGCTCACCTCCCACCATGGAGGGAAATACTGAAGCTTTCTTT. Translation gives CASSPPTMEGNTEAFF.

This clonotype occurred a few times. The CDR3 region has the DNA TGTGCCACCTCCGGGACTAGCGGCTACAATGAGCAGTTCTTC. This gives the protein CATSGTSGYNEQFF. The chain couples TRBV12-3 or TRBV12-4 to TRBJ2-1; 11 nucleotides line up with TRBD2. J was trimmed by 3 bases and V by 10 bases; bases with no gene match: 5. This CDR3 has 14 residues.

This clonotype was observed a few times. The chain combines TRBV7-9 with TRBJ1-2; possible D gene TRBD1, 6 bases. V gave up 2 bases and J gave up 6 bases, with 13 bases separating them. The CDR3 length is 14 residues. The germline V gene has CDR1 SEHNR and CDR2 FQNEAQ (reference sequence). CDR3 in amino acids: CASSLSAGEDGYTF. The CDR3 DNA reads as TGTGCCAGCAGCTTATCGGCAGGGGAGGATGGCTACACCTTC.

The chain couples TRBV3-1 to TRBJ2-1, with D possibly being TRBD1 (5 bases). Germline values: CDR1 LGHDT, CDR2 YNNKEL (reference sequence). V was pared by 7 bases and J by 9 bases, with 22 bases between. This CDR3 is built from 15 residues. CDR3 bases: TGTGCCAGCACCGTTTCAGGGTTCGTGGTTGGTGAGCAGTTCTTC. This sequence encodes CASTVSGFVVGEQFF.

The V call is TRBV20-1, the J call TRBJ2-7, with TRBD2 as a possible D gene (5 bases). The CDR3 consists of 16 residues. The germline V gene has CDR1 DFQATT and CDR2 SNEGSKA (reference sequence). CDR3 residues: CSPSPLDGPKTYEQYF. CDR3 DNA: TGCAGCCCTAGCCCTCTGGACGGGCCGAAAACCTACGAGCAGTACTTC.

Only a few counts were recorded for this clonotype. The chain recombines TRBV29-1 with TRBJ2-7; D is unclear. The CDR3 has 17 amino acids. Germline lookup yields CDR1 SQVTM and CDR2 ANQGSEA. Trimming shortened V by 5 bases and J by 2 bases, and 25 bases separated the two germline ends. For the CDR3, the DNA is TGCAGCGTTAAAGCCTACTCTAAACACACCAGCACCTACGAGCAGTACTTC. Translating it yields CSVKAYSKHTSTYEQYF.

The chain joins TRBV18 to TRBJ2-7; 13 nucleotides match TRBD2. Losses at the gene ends were 5 bases for V and 4 bases for J; bases not matched to a gene: 8. Per the germline V gene, CDR1 is KGHSH and CDR2 is LQKENI. The CDR3 contains 16 residues. The CDR3 nucleotides read TGTGCCAGCTCAGGCGGACTAGCGGGAGTGACGTACGAGCAGTACTTC. Translating gives CASSGGLAGVTYEQYF.

The gene calls are TRBV11-3 and TRBJ2-5, with TRBD2 matching over 7 bases. Germline V lookup: CDR1 SGHNT, CDR2 YENEEA. Germline trimming cut 6 bases from V and 1 base from J; bases unmatched to any gene: 2. CDR3 size: 13 residues. CDR3 region: CASSIAGQETQYF. CDR3 DNA: TGTGCCAGCAGTATAGCGGGCCAAGAGACCCAGTACTTC.

The rearrangement uses TRBV5-1 and TRBJ2-1, with TRBD2 identical over 14 bases. The CDR3 totals 18 residues. Per germline, CDR1 SGHRS and CDR2 YFSETQ. J lost 2 bases, V lost 0 bases, and 4 bases had no gene match. The CDR3 DNA sequence: TGCGCCAGCAGCTTGGGGGGGACTAGCGGGAGTCCCTACAATGAGCAGTTCTTC. Translated, it gives CASSLGGTSGSPYNEQFF.

This clonotype was seen only once. The chain joins TRBV12-3 or TRBV12-4 to TRBJ1-1; D not certain. Trimming took 0 bases from V and 6 from J, leaving 2 bases between them. The CDR3 length is 11 residues. The chain's CDR3 is CASSLASEAFF. As DNA, the CDR3 is TGTGCCAGCAGTTTAGCTTCTGAAGCTTTCTTT.

This clonotype appeared a few times. The V and J genes are TRBV5-1 and TRBJ2-7; the match to TRBD1 covers 9 bases. Germline assignment: CDR1 SGHRS and CDR2 YFSETQ. Trimming cost V 4 bases and J 1 base; bases outside gene matches: 9. CDR3 length: 16 amino acids. Here the CDR3 reads CASSPGDRETSYEQYF. CDR3 in DNA: TGCGCCAGCAGCCCGGGGGACAGGGAGACTTCCTACGAGCAGTACTTC.

There are a few counts of this clonotype. The V and J genes are TRBV7-9 and TRBJ2-7; D unresolved. The V end was cut by 3 bases, the J end by 2 bases, with 14 bases between. The CDR3 is made up of 15 amino acids. Germline V gene data show CDR1 as SEHNR and CDR2 as FQNEAQ (reference sequence). CDR3 protein: CASSLSPHVAYEQYF. The CDR3 coding sequence is TGTGCCAGCAGCTTGAGTCCCCACGTGGCCTACGAGCAGTACTTC.

CDR3 residues: CASSFLAGGREQFF. For the CDR3, the DNA is TGTGCCAGCAGCTTCCTAGCGGGAGGGCGGGAGCAGTTCTTC. This rearrangement joins TRBV7-6 to TRBJ2-1; TRBD2 aligns across 12 bases. This CDR3 spans 14 amino acids. The V gene's germline CDR1 is SGHVS and CDR2 FNYEAQ. Trimming at V came to 3 bases and at J to 10 bases, leaving 4 bases not matched to a gene.

A few counts support this clonotype. The V call is TRBV7-9, the J call TRBJ2-1; 9 bases are shared with TRBD2. Germline V lookup: CDR1 SEHNR, CDR2 FQNEAQ (reference sequence). The CDR3 is made up of 18 amino acids. V lost 4 bases, J lost 7 bases, and 17 bases stayed unmatched. The CDR3 loop is CASSSTASGAYNWNEQFF. CDR3 DNA: TGTGCCAGCAGCTCCACAGCTAGCGGGGCCTACAATTGGAATGAGCAGTTCTTC.

This clonotype occurred many times. The CDR3 coding sequence is TGCAGCGTTGTAGGTCTCTCCTACGAGCAGTACTTC. Translated, it gives CSVVGLSYEQYF. The rearrangement uses TRBV29-1 and TRBJ2-7; D is unresolved. CDR1 SQVTM and CDR2 ANQGSEA come from the germline V gene. The CDR3 totals 12 residues. The ends were cut back, 4 bases at V and 0 bases at J, with 7 bases in the middle.

The rearrangement uses TRBV7-9 and TRBJ2-1, with 10 bases lining up with TRBD2. This CDR3 is built from 15 residues. The J segment lost 6 bases and the V segment lost 7 bases, leaving 9 bases of the junction unmatched. From germline, CDR1 is SEHNR and CDR2 FQNEAQ (reference sequence). The CDR3 DNA is TGTGCCAGCAACCCAGCGGGAGGGCCGGGCAATGAGCAGTTCTTC. Translating it yields CASNPAGGPGNEQFF.

This clonotype has just a few counts. The chain uses TRBV5-6 and TRBJ2-7; D uncertain. Trimming took off 2 bases at V and 3 bases at J, with 9 bases between the two ends. Germline CDR1 and CDR2: SGHDT and YYEEEE. This CDR3 has 13 residues. The CDR3 region is CASSFSLNYEQYF. The CDR3 DNA is TGTGCCAGCAGCTTTTCCCTGAACTACGAGCAGTACTTC.

The CDR3 DNA follows: TGCGCCAGCAGCTTGGCGCAGGGGTCGTGGGACGAGCAGTACTTC. Translating it yields CASSLAQGSWDEQYF. The rearrangement joins TRBV5-1 to TRBJ2-7; D may be TRBD1 (6 bases). V was cut by 0 bases and J by 5 bases, with 15 bases left in between. This CDR3 has 15 amino acids. Germline V CDR1 and CDR2: SGHRS, YFSETQ.

This clonotype has a handful of counts. This chain's CDR3 is CASSFGALGGLLPEAFF. CDR3 in DNA: TGTGCCAGCAGCTTTGGGGCCCTGGGGGGGCTCTTACCTGAAGCTTTCTTT. The rearrangement links TRBV5-5 to TRBJ1-1; a weak D match, TRBD1 (6 bases). This CDR3 is 17 amino acids long. Trimming left V 2 bases short and J 6 bases short, with 23 bases between. Germline V CDR1 and CDR2: SGHKS, YYEKEE (reference sequence).

CDR3 in amino acids: CASSATGYCYTF. CDR3 DNA sequence: TGTGCCAGCAGCGCCACAGGGTATTGCTACACCTTC. This chain links TRBV7-6 with TRBJ1-2; possible D gene TRBD1, 6 bases. V lost 5 bases and J lost 9, with 13 bases in between. Germline CDR1 reads SGHVS; CDR2 reads FNYEAQ. CDR3 length equals 12 residues.

The rearrangement joins TRBV20-1 to TRBJ1-2; D is unclear. Looked up from germline, CDR1 is DFQATT and CDR2 is SNEGSKA (reference sequence). The CDR3 loop spans 19 amino acids. Trimming cost V 6 bases and J 4 bases, with 33 bases left between them. The CDR3 DNA follows: TGCAGTGCGTCAGATCCATGGAATGATAAACCCCTATCCATCTATGGCTACACCTTC. Protein: CSASDPWNDKPLSIYGYTF.

This clonotype was counted a few times. The chain carries TRBV5-1 and TRBJ1-2; tentatively, D is TRBD1 (5 bases). V was clipped by 1 base and J by 4 bases, with 8 bases between them. The CDR3 runs to 13 residues. The germline V gene has CDR1 SGHRS and CDR2 YFSETQ. CDR3 sequence reads: CASSLTGTYGYTF. DNA of the CDR3: TGCGCCAGCAGCTTGACGGGGACCTATGGCTACACCTTC.

This clonotype has at least ten counts. The chain joins TRBV9 to TRBJ2-5, with D hard to call. V lost 0 bases and J 2 bases, leaving 11 bases between the germline ends. The CDR3 runs to 15 residues. Germline CDR1 reads SGDLS; CDR2 reads YYNGEE. CDR3 sequence: CASSVGTIVQETQYF. CDR3 DNA: TGTGCCAGCAGCGTAGGGACGATCGTACAAGAGACCCAGTACTTC.

In its sample, this clonotype was seen a few times. The chain joins TRBV4-3 to TRBJ2-7; D perhaps matches TRBD1 (5 bases). Germline CDR1 LGHNA, CDR2 YSLEER. V was cut by 0 bases and J by 4 bases, with 13 bases left in between. CDR3 length: 15 amino acids. In DNA, the CDR3 is TGCGCCAGCAGCCAAGATAGAGCCCAGGGATACGAGCAGTACTTC. Encoded protein: CASSQDRAQGYEQYF.

This chain joins TRBV7-2 and TRBJ2-3, with 11 bases lining up with TRBD1. This CDR3 contains 18 residues. From germline, CDR1 is SGHTA and CDR2 FQGNSA. Trimming at V came to 2 bases and at J to 4 bases, leaving 11 bases not matched to a gene. The DNA for the CDR3 is TGTGCCAGCAGCTTACGGACAGGGGGCGAATGGATTTCAGATACGCAGTATTTT. Translated, it gives CASSLRTGGEWISDTQYF.

This clonotype showed up just a few times. The chain carries TRBV23-1 and TRBJ1-3; the match to TRBD1 covers 7 bases. TRBV23-1 is sorted into the ORF group, with uncertain function. This CDR3 contains 16 residues. After removal of 3 bases from V and 9 bases from J, the junction contained 14 bases not matched to a gene. CDR3 amino acids: CASSHLTGDQRGTIYF. The CDR3 DNA is TGCGCCAGCAGTCATCTTACAGGGGACCAGCGGGGCACCATATATTTT.

This clonotype was detected a few times. This chain links TRBV15 with TRBJ2-7; 8 bases are a match to TRBD2. CDR1 is LNHNV and CDR2 is YYDKDF in the germline V gene (reference sequence). J gave up 1 base and V 5 bases, and 7 bases lay outside the gene matches. This CDR3 comprises 15 residues. The DNA for the CDR3 is TGTGCCACCAGCGAGGCGGCTAGCGGGTCCTACGAGCAGTACTTC. Its protein product is CATSEAASGSYEQYF.

The sample holds a few counts of this clonotype. The CDR3 DNA sequence: TGTGCCAGCAGTTTTAGCGGGGGGGCCGAGCAGTACTTC. Residues: CASSFSGGAEQYF. The V call is TRBV12-3 or TRBV12-4, the J call TRBJ2-7, with 11 nucleotides matching TRBD2. V trimming: 3 bases; J trimming: 6 bases; junction bases outside the gene matches: 1. There are 13 residues in the CDR3.

The chain links TRBV27 to TRBJ1-1, with a tentative D call TRBD1 (6 bases). Germline lookup yields CDR1 MNHEY and CDR2 SMNVEV (reference sequence). This CDR3 has 16 residues. V was clipped by 10 bases and J by 2 bases, with 23 bases between them. CDR3 region: CATHPGGRGYNTEAFF. DNA for the CDR3: TGTGCCACCCACCCAGGAGGCAGGGGATATAACACTGAAGCTTTCTTT.